The 18 T cell receptor beta chains listed next were all sequenced from one sample in a study of cytomegalovirus exposure and HLA in healthy donors. This PCR relied on a set of 60 Vbeta primers and 13 Jbeta primers. Generated by immunoSEQ multiplex PCR, the TCRdb table keeps only in-frame clones and is missing some. The sample includes roughly 120,000 clones, 65% to 80% of them seen just once. Sequencing was performed on PBMCs. Receptors originate from a man aged 30 to 39 in good health and CMV-seropositive.

The rearrangement joins TRBV11-3 to TRBJ2-7, with D uncertain. Germline V gives CDR1 SGHNT, CDR2 YENEEA. V lost 4 bases and J lost 5, with 15 bases in between. The CDR3 extends over 14 amino acids. The DNA for the CDR3 is TGTGCCAGCAGCTCCGGAGCCCCAAGCGACGAGCAGTACTTC. Translation: CASSSGAPSDEQYF.

This clone was seen a handful of times. The chain links TRBV4-1 to TRBJ1-6; no reliable D call. CDR3 length: 15 amino acids. The germline V and J ends were trimmed by 0 bases and 6 bases, with 9 bases remaining between them. Germline V gene lookup returns CDR1 MGHRA and CDR2 YSYEKL. CDR3 in DNA: TGCGCCAGCAGCCAAGAGCGCACAGCTAATTCACCCCTCCACTTT. Encoded protein: CASSQERTANSPLHF.

CDR3 DNA sequence: TGTGCCAGCAGCCCCTCCCCTCGCACAGATACGCAGTATTTT. It yields the protein CASSPSPRTDTQYF. V gene TRBV7-2 combines with J gene TRBJ2-3, with D unclear. Germline loops: CDR1 SGHTA, CDR2 FQGNSA. CDR3 length: 14 amino acids. V gave up 5 bases and J gave up 1 base, with 10 bases separating them.

This chain uses TRBV28 with TRBJ2-7; D perhaps matches TRBD2 (5 bases). From germline, CDR1 is MDHEN and CDR2 SYDVKM. V shed 4 bases and J shed 4 bases, with 11 bases lying between them. This CDR3 region has 13 residues. CDR3 in amino acids: CASSSPRGYEQYF. Here the CDR3 DNA reads TGTGCCAGCAGTTCTCCCCGGGGATACGAGCAGTACTTC.

This clone appeared a single time. The chain employs TRBV7-3 and TRBJ2-5, with D possibly matching TRBD2 (6 bases). Trimming cost V 1 base and J 5 bases, with 11 bases left between them. Germline V gene sequence: CDR1 SGHTA, CDR2 FQGTGA. The CDR3 contains 14 residues. The CDR3 protein is CASSLMGGDETQYF. The CDR3 nucleotides read TGTGCCAGCAGCTTAATGGGGGGAGATGAGACCCAGTACTTC.

The J gene is TRBJ2-7, the V gene TRBV11-3, with D hard to call. There are 12 residues in the CDR3. The germline CDR1 and CDR2 sequences are SGHNT and YENEEA. V was cut by 6 bases and J by 5 bases, with 11 bases left in between. The CDR3 spells CASSRYANEQYF. The CDR3 coding sequence is TGTGCCAGCAGTCGGTATGCCAACGAGCAGTACTTC.

V gene TRBV30 combines with J gene TRBJ2-3; 11 bases agree with TRBD2. Germline loops: CDR1 GTSNPN, CDR2 SVGIG (reference sequence). This CDR3 has 15 residues. V lost 2 bases and J lost 8; bases outside the gene matches: 9. The CDR3 DNA is TGTGCCTGGAGTAATAGCGGGGGGGCGCGGGCTACGCAGTATTTT. Translated: CAWSNSGGARATQYF. Full variable domain (remainder filled in from reference TRBV30 and TRBJ2-3): SQTIHQWPATLVQPVGSPLSLECTVEGTSNPNLYWYRQAAGRGLQLLFYSVGIGQISSEVPQNLSASRPQDRQFILSSKKLLLSDSGFYLCAWSNSGGARATQYFGPGTRLTVL.

This chain connects TRBV28 to TRBJ1-5; maybe TRBD1 (5 bases). V lost 5 bases and J lost 0, with 8 bases in between. This CDR3 has 14 amino acids. Per germline, CDR1 MDHEN and CDR2 SYDVKM. CDR3 nucleotides: TGTGCCAGCAGTCGGACACTTAGCAATCAGCCCCAGCATTTT. This codes for CASSRTLSNQPQHF.

This clone was counted a few times. The rearrangement joins TRBV4-1 to TRBJ1-3; D is uncertain. The length of the CDR3 is 16 residues. Per the germline V gene, CDR1 is MGHRA and CDR2 is YSYEKL. The ends were cut back, 0 bases at V and 3 bases at J, with 12 bases in the middle. The CDR3 DNA follows: TGCGCCAGCAGCCAAGATCGCGATTACGGTGGAAACACCATATATTTT. It encodes CASSQDRDYGGNTIYF.

Comment on this clone: One end of the junction does not line up with germline, which may come from a read error. The chain combines TRBV6-6 with TRBJ1-2, with D perhaps matching TRBD1 (6 bases). CDR3 length equals 16 residues. Germline lookup yields CDR1 MNHNY and CDR2 SVGAGI (reference sequence). CDR3: CASSYSSTGSNYGYPF. Here the CDR3 DNA reads TGTGCCAGCAGTTACTCTTCAACAGGGAGCAACTATGGCTACCCCTTC.

This clone appeared a single time. The chain employs TRBV19 and TRBJ1-6, with unresolved D. The V end lost 3 bases, the J end lost 5 bases, and 8 bases lay between the germline ends. The CDR3 is made up of 14 amino acids. Per germline, CDR1 LNHDA and CDR2 SQIVND (reference sequence). The CDR3 DNA sequence: TGTGCCAGTAGTATCGACGGAGATAATTCACCCCTCCACTTT. Its protein product is CASSIDGDNSPLHF.

The rearrangement links TRBV29-1 to TRBJ2-3; no reliable D call. The V and J ends lost 7 bases and 0 bases respectively, with 11 bases between them. CDR3 length: 13 residues. Germline V gene data show CDR1 as SQVTM and CDR2 as ANQGSEA. CDR3 loop: CSALTTSTDTQYF. DNA for the CDR3: TGCAGCGCCCTTACTACGAGCACAGATACGCAGTATTTT.

V is TRBV5-1 and J is TRBJ2-3; 8 nucleotides match TRBD2. J was trimmed by 5 bases and V by 4 bases; bases with no gene match: 9. This CDR3 is built from 15 residues. Germline-derived CDR1 and CDR2 are SGHRS and YFSETQ. The CDR3 sequence: CASSHGGTRGDTQYF. As DNA, the CDR3 is TGCGCCAGCAGCCATGGAGGGACTAGAGGAGATACGCAGTATTTT.

V gene TRBV6-4 combines with J gene TRBJ1-4, with D perhaps matching TRBD1 (5 bases). V dropped 5 bases and J dropped 8 bases, with 15 bases sitting between them. Germline values: CDR1 MRHNA, CDR2 SNTAGT. The CDR3 spans 14 residues. CDR3 bases: TGTGCCAGCAGTAGGGGCCCGGTTCGCGAAAAACTGTTTTTT. It translates to CASSRGPVREKLFF.

CDR3 bases: TGTGCCAGCAGCTTGGGGCGGGGGCGCGCCTATGGCTACACCTTC. Amino acids: CASSLGRGRAYGYTF. The chain couples TRBV5-6 to TRBJ1-2; the D gene is possibly TRBD1 (6 bases). Germline V gene data show CDR1 as SGHDT and CDR2 as YYEEEE. This CDR3 comprises 15 residues. Trimming took 0 bases from V and 4 from J, leaving 13 bases between them.

The chain has TRBV5-1 and TRBJ2-5; 8 bases fit TRBD1. The end of the DNA fits TRBJ2-7 better, so the J call may be wrong. Germline assignment: CDR1 SGHRS and CDR2 YFSETQ. The CDR3 consists of 14 residues. The CDR3, as DNA: TGCGCCAGCAGCATGACGGACAGGGACTACGAGCAGTACTTC. As protein: CASSMTDRDYEQYF.

The chain couples TRBV25-1 to TRBJ2-2, with 11 bases matching TRBD2. V shed 2 bases and J 6 bases; nucleotides not matched to a gene: 5. The CDR3 loop spans 16 amino acids. CDR1 is MGHDK and CDR2 is SYGVNS in the germline V gene. Here the CDR3 DNA reads TGTGCCAGCAGTGAAGTTAGCGGGGGGGCCGCCGGGGAGCTGTTTTTT. This gives the protein CASSEVSGGAAGELFF.

This chain's CDR3 is CASSPRLAESYNEQFF. The DNA for the CDR3 is TGTGCCAGCAGCCCCCGACTAGCCGAGTCCTACAATGAGCAGTTCTTC. The rearrangement joins TRBV11-1 to TRBJ2-1, with 7 positions matching TRBD2. Trimming removed 5 bases from V and 1 base from J; junction bases left unmatched: 8. CDR3 size: 16 residues. Germline V gives CDR1 SGHAT, CDR2 FQDESV (reference sequence).